This record looks at one T cell receptor (beta chain) sequence and its context. This could be a read error, since a much larger clone is one nucleotide away. The sample is drawn from a study of T cells in Graves' hyperthyroidism and ophthalmopathy. Germline loops: CDR1 ENHRY, CDR2 SYGVKD. This CDR3 comprises 14 residues. V dropped 6 bases and J dropped 5; count of bases not matched to a gene: 7. TCR beta CDR3 regions were amplified from RNA. HTBI primers were the set used in a first-round RT-PCR of the TCR CDR3. One entry per CDR3 protein, called by TCRdb with MiXCR from the multiplex PCR reads. The table lists just under 750,000 distinct CDR3 sequences, around a third of them singletons.

The receptor was derived from a woman aged 40 to 50 with Graves' hyperthyroidism. Sequenced sample: blood. The genes are TRBV10-3 and TRBJ1-1, with 9 bases matching TRBD1. In DNA, the CDR3 is TGTGCCATCAGCCCTGGACAGGGGTGGACTGAAGCTTTCTTT. It yields the protein CAISPGQGWTEAFF.